Included here is one TCR beta chain sequence, with context. Trimming removed 3 bases from V and 7 bases from J; junction bases left unmatched: 6. CDR1 and CDR2 from the germline V gene are MNHEY and SVGAGI. The CDR3 extends over 14 amino acids. Assay used: immunoSEQ multiplex PCR; TCRdb lists only in-frame clones, some missing. The sample has hundreds of thousands of clones, roughly 87% seen once. This record belongs to a study of blood T cell repertoires in COVID-19. This sequence was found in a woman between 25 and 40 years old with acute or convalescent COVID-19. The V gene is TRBV6-5, the J gene TRBJ1-2; the match to TRBD1 covers 9 bases. Input material: peripheral blood. The CDR3 DNA sequence: TGTGCCAGCAGTTATGGACAGGGGTCTCTTGGCTACACCTTC. This sequence encodes CASSYGQGSLGYTF.